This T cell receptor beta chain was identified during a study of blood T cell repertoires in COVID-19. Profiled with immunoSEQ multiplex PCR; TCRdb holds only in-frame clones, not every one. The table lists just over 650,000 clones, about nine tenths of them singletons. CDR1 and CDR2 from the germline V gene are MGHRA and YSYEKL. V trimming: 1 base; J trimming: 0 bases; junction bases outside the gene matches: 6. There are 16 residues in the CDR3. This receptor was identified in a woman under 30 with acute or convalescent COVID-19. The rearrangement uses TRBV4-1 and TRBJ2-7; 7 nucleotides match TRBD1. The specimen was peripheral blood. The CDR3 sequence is CASSQVDRVDSYEQYF. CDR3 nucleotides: TGCGCCAGCAGCCAAGTAGACAGGGTGGACTCCTACGAGCAGTACTTC.